This section outlines one T cell receptor beta chain sequence together with its context. Its antigen remains undetermined. No much larger clonotype is one base removed from it; base qualities were not supplied. The intended sense of this specimen's time point label: pretreatment peripheral blood. A total of 29 patients with locally advanced or metastatic urothelial carcinoma, treated at Memorial Sloan Kettering on a trial protocol, made up the cohort. Peripheral blood mononuclear cells were collected pretreatment and during treatment, with between 1 and 8 total time points per patient. The Qiagen DNeasy Blood extraction kit was used to purify genomic DNA from total PBMCs and tumor samples. PBMCs were collected pretreatment and during treatment, and were isolated and stored as previously described. This specimen belongs to a study of PD-L1 blockade in urothelial cancer (dated by TCRdb to about 2017). Looking at the study overall: Every patient began therapy in 2014 and was given atezolizumab 1,200 mg intravenously every 3 weeks. Twenty-five of 29 patients were identified as males with urothelial cancer of bladder origin, and a prior smoking history was reported by 18 of 29 patients. Patients had an ECOG performance status of 0 or 1 and had received between 0 and 3 prior chemotherapy regimens. Blood samples were analyzed at 3 weeks after treatment start (second dose) and at 6 weeks after treatment start. A median of 141,255 T cells and 65,000 to 90,000 unique TCRs was obtained from blood samples, and a median clonality of roughly 0.082 was observed. The study, an exploratory multi-omic analysis, examined somatic, immune and clinical correlates of response to PD-L1 blockade with atezolizumab in urothelial cancer. Pretreatment tumor samples, along with matched peripheral blood serially collected before and after atezolizumab treatment, were subjected to TCR sequencing. Durable clinical benefit meant progression-free survival longer than 6 months, and TCR features were also tested against progression-free and overall survival. In the same patients, pretreatment tumors underwent whole exome sequencing and RNA sequencing in addition to TCR sequencing. About 10 patients achieved durable clinical benefit and approximately 20 did not. Pretreatment blood TCR-seq was available for about 28 patients, at least one posttreatment blood collection was obtained for roughly 24 patients, and tumor TCR-seq was available for roughly 24 patients. What the authors observed across the whole study: At 3 weeks after the start of treatment, tumor-associated TCR clones in peripheral blood had expanded more in patients with durable benefit (n ≈ 20, p = 0.022). Improved progression-free and overall survival was found to be associated with pretreatment peripheral blood TCR clonality below the median. Because the sample size was small (n ≈ 29) and many of the analyses were exploratory, the results are meant to be hypothesis-generating.

Here V drops 1 base and J drops 7 bases, and the junction holds 2 bases not matched to any gene. The germline V gene provides CDR1 SNHLY and CDR2 FYNNEI. From the cysteine up to the phenylalanine, the CDR3 has a length of 14 residues. Only the CDR3 portion is preserved as DNA: 42 bases, with reading frame beginning at the first base. Synthetic TCR analog templates were spiked into each PCR so that absolute template abundance could be estimated from read counts. The immunoSEQ assay was used to amplify TCRbeta CDR3 regions from genomic DNA with bias-controlled V and J gene primers. Rearranged TCRbeta segments were sequenced at approximately 20X coverage. As for how the authors treated the data: Clustering was used to correct sequencing errors, and CDR3s were annotated against IMGT so that V, D and J genes could be assigned. Downstream analyses used only productive TCRbeta rearrangements and left out out-of-frame or stop-codon sequences. Clonality was calculated as one minus the Shannon entropy normalized by the log of the number of unique productive sequences. Fisher's exact test with Benjamini-Hochberg correction, at a threshold of adjusted p below 0.01, was used to find clones that differed between time points or between blood and tumor. TCRdb re-hosts the immuneACCESS table, in-frame sequences only. Its copies lack some clones; in the studies checked, an unresolved V gene accounts for under half of them, and the cause for the rest is not known. V, J and clone size are taken as reported in that table, and D and trimming were inferred from the DNA itself. The sample table records around 70,000 clones; roughly 89% of these occur just once. The ten largest clones capture approximately 9.2% of the sample.

The starting material was PBMCs, obtained around atezolizumab (anti-PD-L1) treatment. The rearranged chain carries TRBV2 and TRBJ1-2; 11 central nucleotides agree with TRBD1. The receptor comes from an older woman with urothelial cancer. The CDR3 has the sequence CASSEEGQGGGYTF. The DNA sequence reads TGTGCCAGCAGTGAAGAGGGACAGGGGGGTGGCTACACCTTC.